Given below is one TCR beta chain in context. Assay: immunoSEQ multiplex PCR; the TCRdb copy retains only in-frame clones and omits some. The profile covers about 98,000 clones, with approximately 90% appearing a single time and approximately 2% taken by the ten largest. The junction had 4 bases not matched to a gene; V was cut back by 5 bases and J by 5 bases. This CDR3 comprises 14 residues. CDR1 SSHAT and CDR2 FNYEAQ come from the germline V gene (reference sequence). These data belong to a study of preoperative IRX-2 immunotherapy in early breast cancer. Treatment specified: preoperative locoregional IRX-2 cytokine immunotherapy. Preoperative locoregional IRX-2 cytokine immunotherapy was tested in the phase Ib source study.

This chain links TRBV7-7 with TRBJ1-5, with TRBD1 identical over 9 bases. This sample comprised tumor tissue, obtained after IRX-2 immunotherapy. The TCR comes from a human donor with breast cancer. CDR3 protein: CASSMGQGYQPQHF. The CDR3 DNA is TGTGCCAGCAGCATGGGACAGGGTTATCAGCCCCAGCATTTT.